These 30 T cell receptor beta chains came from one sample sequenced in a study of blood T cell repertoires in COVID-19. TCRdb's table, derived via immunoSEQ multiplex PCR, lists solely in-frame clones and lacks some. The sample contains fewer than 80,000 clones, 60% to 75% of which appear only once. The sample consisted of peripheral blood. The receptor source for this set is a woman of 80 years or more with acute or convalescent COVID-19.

The CDR3 region has the DNA TGTGCCAGTAGTACCCCGGGAGGGCCGGGATTCGAGCAGTACTTC. This gives the protein CASSTPGGPGFEQYF. The rearrangement joins TRBV19 to TRBJ2-7; 8 bases are shared with TRBD2. Germline-derived CDR1 and CDR2 are LNHDA and SQIVND (reference sequence). This CDR3 comprises 15 residues. The J segment lost 6 bases and the V segment lost 4 bases, leaving 11 bases of the junction unmatched.

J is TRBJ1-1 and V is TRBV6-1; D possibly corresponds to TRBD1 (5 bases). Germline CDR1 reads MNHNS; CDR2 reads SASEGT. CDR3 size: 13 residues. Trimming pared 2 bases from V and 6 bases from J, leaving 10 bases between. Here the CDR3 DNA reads TGTGCCAGCAGTGAAAGGAGGGGTGCTGAAGCTTTCTTT. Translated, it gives CASSERRGAEAFF.

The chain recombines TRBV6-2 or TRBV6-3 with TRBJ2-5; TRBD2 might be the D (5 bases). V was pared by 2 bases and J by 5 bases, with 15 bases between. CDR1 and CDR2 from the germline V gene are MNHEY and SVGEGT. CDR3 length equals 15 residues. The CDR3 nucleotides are TGTGCCAGCAGTTACAGGAGGCAAACGGCTGAGACCCAGTACTTC. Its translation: CASSYRRQTAETQYF.

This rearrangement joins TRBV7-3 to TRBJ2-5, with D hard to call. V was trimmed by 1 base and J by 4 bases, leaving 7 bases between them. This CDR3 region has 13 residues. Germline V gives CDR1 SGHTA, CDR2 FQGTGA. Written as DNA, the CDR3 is TGTGCCAGCAGCTTAAGAGGTCGAGAGACCCAGTACTTC. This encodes CASSLRGRETQYF.

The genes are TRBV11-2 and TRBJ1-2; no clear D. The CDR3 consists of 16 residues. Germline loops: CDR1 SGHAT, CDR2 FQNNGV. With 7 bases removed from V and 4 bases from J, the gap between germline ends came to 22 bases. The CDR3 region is CASTSLGGTDTYGYTF. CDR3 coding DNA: TGTGCCAGCACCTCCCTGGGAGGTACAGACACCTATGGCTACACCTTC.

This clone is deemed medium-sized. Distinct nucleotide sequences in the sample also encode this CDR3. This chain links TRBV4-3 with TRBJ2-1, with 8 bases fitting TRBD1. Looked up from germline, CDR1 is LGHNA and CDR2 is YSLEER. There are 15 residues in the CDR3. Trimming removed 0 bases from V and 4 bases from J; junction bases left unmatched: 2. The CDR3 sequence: CASSQDRDRYNEQFF. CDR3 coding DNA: TGCGCCAGCAGCCAAGACCGGGACAGGTACAATGAGCAGTTCTTC.

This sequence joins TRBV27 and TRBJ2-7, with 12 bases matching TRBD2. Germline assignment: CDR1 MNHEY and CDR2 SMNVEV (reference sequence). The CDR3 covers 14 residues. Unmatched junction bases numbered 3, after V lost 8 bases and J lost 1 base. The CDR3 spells CASAGLAGSYEQYF. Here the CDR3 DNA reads TGTGCCAGCGCAGGACTAGCGGGATCCTACGAGCAGTACTTC.

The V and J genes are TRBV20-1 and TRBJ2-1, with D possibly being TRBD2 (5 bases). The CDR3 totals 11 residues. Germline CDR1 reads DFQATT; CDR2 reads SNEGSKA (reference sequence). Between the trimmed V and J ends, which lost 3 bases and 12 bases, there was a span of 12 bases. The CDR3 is CSARRESLQFF. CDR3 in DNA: TGCAGTGCTAGGAGGGAATCTTTGCAGTTCTTC.

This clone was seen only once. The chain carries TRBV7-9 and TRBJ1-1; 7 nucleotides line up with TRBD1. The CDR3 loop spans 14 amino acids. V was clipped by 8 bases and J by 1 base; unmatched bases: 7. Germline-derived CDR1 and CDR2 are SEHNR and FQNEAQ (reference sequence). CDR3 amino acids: CASGPGTANTEAFF. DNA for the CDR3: TGTGCCAGCGGGCCCGGGACAGCGAACACTGAAGCTTTCTTT.

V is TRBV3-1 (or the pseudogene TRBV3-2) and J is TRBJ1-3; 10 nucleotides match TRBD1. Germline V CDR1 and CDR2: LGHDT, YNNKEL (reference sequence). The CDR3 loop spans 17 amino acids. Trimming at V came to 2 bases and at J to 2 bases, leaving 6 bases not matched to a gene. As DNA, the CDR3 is TGTGCCAGCAGCCAACGGGGCGGGACAGGGGCTGGAAACACCATATATTTT. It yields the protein CASSQRGGTGAGNTIYF.

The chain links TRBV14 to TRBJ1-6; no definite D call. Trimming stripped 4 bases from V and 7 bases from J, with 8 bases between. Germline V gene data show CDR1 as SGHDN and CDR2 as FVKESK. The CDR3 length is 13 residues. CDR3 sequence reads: CASSRNTNSPLHF. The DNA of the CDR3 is TGTGCCAGCAGCCGAAACACCAATTCACCCCTCCACTTT.

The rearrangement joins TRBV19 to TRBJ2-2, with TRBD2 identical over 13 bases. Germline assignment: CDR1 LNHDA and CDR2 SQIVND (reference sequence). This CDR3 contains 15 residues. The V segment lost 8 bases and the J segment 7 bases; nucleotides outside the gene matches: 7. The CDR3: CASRGLAGVGGELFF. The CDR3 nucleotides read TGTGCCAGTCGTGGACTAGCGGGAGTGGGCGGGGAGCTGTTTTTT.

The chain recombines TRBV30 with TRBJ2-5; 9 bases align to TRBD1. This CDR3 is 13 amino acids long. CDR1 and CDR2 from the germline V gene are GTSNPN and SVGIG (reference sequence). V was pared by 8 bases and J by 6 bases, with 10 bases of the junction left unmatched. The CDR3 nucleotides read TGTGCCAGGGGACAGGGTCAGGGGAAGACCCAGTACTTC. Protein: CARGQGQGKTQYF.

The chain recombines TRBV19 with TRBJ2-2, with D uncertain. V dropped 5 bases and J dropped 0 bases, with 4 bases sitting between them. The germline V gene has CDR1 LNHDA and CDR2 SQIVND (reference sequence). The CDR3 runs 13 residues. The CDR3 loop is CASSVTNTGELFF. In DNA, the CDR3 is TGTGCCAGTAGTGTCACGAACACCGGGGAGCTGTTTTTT.

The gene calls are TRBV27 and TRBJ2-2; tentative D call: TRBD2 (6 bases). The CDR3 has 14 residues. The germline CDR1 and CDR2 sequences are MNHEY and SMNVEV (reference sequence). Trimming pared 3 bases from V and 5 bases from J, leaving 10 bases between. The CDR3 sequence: CASSFRGGTGELFF. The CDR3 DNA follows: TGTGCCAGCAGTTTTAGGGGAGGTACCGGGGAGCTGTTTTTT.

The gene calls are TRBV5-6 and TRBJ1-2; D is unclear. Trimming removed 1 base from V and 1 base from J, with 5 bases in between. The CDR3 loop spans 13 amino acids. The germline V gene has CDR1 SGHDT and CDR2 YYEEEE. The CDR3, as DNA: TGTGCCAGCAGCTTGCTGAGTAACTATGGCTACACCTTC. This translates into CASSLLSNYGYTF.

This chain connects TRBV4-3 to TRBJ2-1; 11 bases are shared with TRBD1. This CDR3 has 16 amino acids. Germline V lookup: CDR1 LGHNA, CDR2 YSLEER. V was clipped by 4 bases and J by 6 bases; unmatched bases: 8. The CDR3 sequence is CASSRSRDRGTNEQFF. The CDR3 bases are TGCGCCAGCAGCCGGTCCCGGGACAGGGGGACCAATGAGCAGTTCTTC.

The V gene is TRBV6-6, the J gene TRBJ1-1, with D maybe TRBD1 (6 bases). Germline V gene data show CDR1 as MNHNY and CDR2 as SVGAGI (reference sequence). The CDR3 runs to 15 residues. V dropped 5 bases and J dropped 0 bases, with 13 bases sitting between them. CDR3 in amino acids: CASSKGDGMNTEAFF. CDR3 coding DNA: TGTGCCAGCAGTAAGGGGGACGGAATGAACACTGAAGCTTTCTTT.

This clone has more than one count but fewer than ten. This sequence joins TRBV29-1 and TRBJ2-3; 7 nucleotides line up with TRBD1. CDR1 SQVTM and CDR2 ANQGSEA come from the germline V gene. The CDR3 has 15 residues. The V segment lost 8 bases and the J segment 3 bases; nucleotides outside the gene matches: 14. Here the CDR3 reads CSSQMAGGVTDTQYF. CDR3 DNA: TGCAGCTCCCAGATGGCAGGGGGAGTAACAGATACGCAGTATTTT.

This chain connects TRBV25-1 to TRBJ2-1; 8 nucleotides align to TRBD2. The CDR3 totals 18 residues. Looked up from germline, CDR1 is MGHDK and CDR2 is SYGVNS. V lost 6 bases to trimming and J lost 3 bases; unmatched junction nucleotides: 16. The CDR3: CASSAPPASGLFYNEQFF. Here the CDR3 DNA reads TGTGCCAGCAGCGCGCCCCCAGCTAGCGGGTTATTCTACAATGAGCAGTTCTTC.

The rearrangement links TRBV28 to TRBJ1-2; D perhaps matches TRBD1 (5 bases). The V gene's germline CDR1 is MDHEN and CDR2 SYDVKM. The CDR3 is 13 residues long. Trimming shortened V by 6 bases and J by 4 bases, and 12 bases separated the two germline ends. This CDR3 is CASSPAGGYGYTF. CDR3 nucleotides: TGTGCCAGCAGCCCTGCCGGGGGCTATGGCTACACCTTC.

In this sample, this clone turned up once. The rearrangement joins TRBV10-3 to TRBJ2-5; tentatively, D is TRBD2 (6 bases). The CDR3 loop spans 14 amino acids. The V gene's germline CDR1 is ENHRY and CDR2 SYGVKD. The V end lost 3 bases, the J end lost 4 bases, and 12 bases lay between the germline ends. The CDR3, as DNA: TGTGCCATCAGTGATATGGGGGGTCGAGAGACCCAGTACTTC. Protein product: CAISDMGGRETQYF.

CDR3 in DNA: TGTGCCAGCAGTGCCTTTGGGACAGCCTATGGCTACACCTTC. This encodes CASSAFGTAYGYTF. V gene TRBV25-1 combines with J gene TRBJ1-2, with 7 bases lining up with TRBD1. V was clipped by 4 bases and J by 4 bases; unmatched bases: 6. CDR3 size: 14 residues. Per germline, CDR1 MGHDK and CDR2 SYGVNS.

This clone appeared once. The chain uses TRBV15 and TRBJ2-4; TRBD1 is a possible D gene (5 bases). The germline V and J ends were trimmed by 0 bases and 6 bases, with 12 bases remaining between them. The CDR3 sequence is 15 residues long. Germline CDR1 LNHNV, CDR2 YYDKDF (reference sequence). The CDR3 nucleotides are TGTGCCACCAGCAGAGAACGCTGGGGCCCAAACATTCAGTACTTC. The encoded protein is CATSRERWGPNIQYF.

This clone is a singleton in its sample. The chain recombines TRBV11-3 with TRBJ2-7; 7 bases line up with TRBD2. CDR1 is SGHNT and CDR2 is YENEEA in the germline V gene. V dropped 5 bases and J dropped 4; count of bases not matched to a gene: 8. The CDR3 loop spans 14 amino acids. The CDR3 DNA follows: TGTGCCAGCAGCCTAGGGCGGGAGTTTTACGAGCAGTACTTC. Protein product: CASSLGREFYEQYF.

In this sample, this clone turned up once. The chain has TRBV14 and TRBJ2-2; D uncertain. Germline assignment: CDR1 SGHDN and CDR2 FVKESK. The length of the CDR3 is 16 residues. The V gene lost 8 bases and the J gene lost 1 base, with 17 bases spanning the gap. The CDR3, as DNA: TGTGCCAGCGCACCATACTGGGCAGGGAACACCGGGGAGCTGTTTTTT. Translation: CASAPYWAGNTGELFF.

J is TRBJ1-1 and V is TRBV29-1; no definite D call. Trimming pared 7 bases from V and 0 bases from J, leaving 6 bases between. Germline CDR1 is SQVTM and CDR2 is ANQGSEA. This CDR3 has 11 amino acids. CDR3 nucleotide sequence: TGCAGCGCCCAGGTGAACACTGAAGCTTTCTTT. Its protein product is CSAQVNTEAFF.

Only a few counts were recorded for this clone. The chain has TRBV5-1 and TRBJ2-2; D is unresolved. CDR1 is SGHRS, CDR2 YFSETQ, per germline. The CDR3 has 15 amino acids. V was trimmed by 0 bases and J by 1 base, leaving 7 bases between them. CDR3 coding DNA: TGCGCCAGCAGCTTGGGGCTAGTGAACACCGGGGAGCTGTTTTTT. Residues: CASSLGLVNTGELFF.

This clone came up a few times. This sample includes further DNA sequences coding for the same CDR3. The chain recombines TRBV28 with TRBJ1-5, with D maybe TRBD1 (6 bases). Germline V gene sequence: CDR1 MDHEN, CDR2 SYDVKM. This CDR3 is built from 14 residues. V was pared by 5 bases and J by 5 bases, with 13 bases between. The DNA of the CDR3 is TGTGCCAGCAGTCTCGGACAGCTCCATCAGCCCCAGCATTTT. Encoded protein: CASSLGQLHQPQHF. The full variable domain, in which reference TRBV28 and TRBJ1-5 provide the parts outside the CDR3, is DVKVTQSSRYLVKRTGEKVFLECVQDMDHENMFWYRQDPGLGLRLIYFSYDVKMKEKGDIPEGYSVSREKKERFSLILESASTNQTSMYLCASSLGQLHQPQHFGDGTRLSIL.

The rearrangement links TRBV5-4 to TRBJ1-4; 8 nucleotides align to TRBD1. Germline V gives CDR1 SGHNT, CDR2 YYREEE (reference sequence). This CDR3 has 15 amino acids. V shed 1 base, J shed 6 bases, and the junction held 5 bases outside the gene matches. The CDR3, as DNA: TGTGCCAGCAGCTTGAGGACAGGGTGGGATGAAAAACTGTTTTTT. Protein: CASSLRTGWDEKLFF.